The 9 T cell receptor beta chains listed next were all sequenced from one sample in a study of cytomegalovirus exposure and HLA in healthy donors. A multiplex PCR was run with 60 Vbeta primers and 13 Jbeta primers. Here immunoSEQ multiplex PCR was the method, and the copy in TCRdb shows in-frame clones only, minus some. The sample lists 35,000 to 55,000 clones, about 60% occurring once. Sequencing input: PBMCs. The receptors here all came from a human donor in good health.

A few counts support this clone. The rearrangement uses TRBV10-2 and TRBJ1-2, with no clear D. V dropped 5 bases and J dropped 0 bases, with 10 bases sitting between them. The CDR3 runs 14 residues. In germline, CDR1 is WSHSY, CDR2 SAAADI. Written as DNA, the CDR3 is TGCGCCAGCAGTAGCCTACTAGCTAACTATGGCTACACCTTC. Residues: CASSSLLANYGYTF.

This chain links TRBV6-5 with TRBJ1-4; 7 bases match TRBD1. Germline CDR1 is MNHEY and CDR2 is SVGAGI. Trimming cost V 2 bases and J 3 bases; bases outside gene matches: 3. The CDR3 loop spans 15 amino acids. CDR3 DNA sequence: TGTGCCAGCAGTTACCACAGGGGAGCTAATGAAAAACTGTTTTTT. Its protein product is CASSYHRGANEKLFF.

This rearrangement joins TRBV7-2 to TRBJ1-6; the D is unclear. The CDR3 is 14 amino acids. The germline V gene encodes CDR1 SGHTA and CDR2 FQGNSA. V was pared by 1 base and J by 9 bases, with 10 bases between. The CDR3 sequence: CASSLDGSFSPLHF. The CDR3 DNA is TGTGCCAGCAGCTTAGACGGGAGCTTTTCACCCCTCCACTTT.

The CDR3, as DNA: TGTGCCAGCTCACCCTGGACAGGCAATCAGCCCCAGCATTTT. Its translation: CASSPWTGNQPQHF. The rearrangement uses TRBV18 and TRBJ1-5, with a possible D match to TRBD1 (6 bases). Trimming left V 3 bases short and J 2 bases short, with 8 bases between. Germline CDR1 is KGHSH and CDR2 is LQKENI. The CDR3 length is 14 residues.

The chain joins TRBV30 to TRBJ1-6, with no clear D. In germline, CDR1 is GTSNPN, CDR2 SVGIG (reference sequence). The ends were cut back, 0 bases at V and 6 bases at J, with 6 bases in the middle. This CDR3 is 13 amino acids long. CDR3 nucleotide sequence: TGTGCCTGGAGTGTACGGGGTAATTCACCCCTCCACTTT. It yields the protein CAWSVRGNSPLHF.

The chain is built from TRBV7-6 and TRBJ1-3, with 7 positions matching TRBD1. The V gene's germline CDR1 is SGHVS and CDR2 FNYEAQ. The CDR3 covers 13 residues. The V and J ends lost 5 bases and 5 bases, in that order; junction bases with no gene match: 3. In nucleotides, the CDR3 is TGTGCCAGCAGCGGGACAGATCGAAACACCATATATTTT. As protein: CASSGTDRNTIYF.

V usage is TRBV6-6 and J usage is TRBJ2-3; possibly TRBD2 for D (7 bases). CDR3 length: 16 amino acids. V lost 6 bases, J lost 2 bases, and 18 bases lay in between. The germline V gene has CDR1 MNHNY and CDR2 SVGAGI (reference sequence). The CDR3 DNA sequence: TGTGCCAGCAGCACCTCTAACGGGGGGCTCACAGATACGCAGTATTTT. The encoded protein is CASSTSNGGLTDTQYF.

V gene TRBV9 combines with J gene TRBJ1-3; D is undetermined. There are 14 residues in the CDR3. The V gene lost 0 bases and the J gene lost 4 bases, with 8 bases spanning the gap. Germline lookup yields CDR1 SGDLS and CDR2 YYNGEE. This CDR3 reads CASSVEGDGNTIYF. The CDR3 DNA sequence: TGTGCCAGCAGCGTAGAGGGAGACGGAAACACCATATATTTT.

This clone was recorded a few times. Because it lacks the conserved phenylalanine or tryptophan at the end, this CDR3 is likely a read error. This CDR3 reads CASSFLAGGGRADTQYV. CDR3 bases: TGTGCCAGCAGCTTCCTAGCGGGGGGAGGGCGGGCAGATACGCAGTATGTT. This chain connects TRBV7-2 to TRBJ2-3; 11 nucleotides align to TRBD2. Germline V gene lookup returns CDR1 SGHTA and CDR2 FQGNSA. V was pared by 3 bases and J by 4 bases, with 9 bases of the junction left unmatched. The CDR3 is 17 amino acids.